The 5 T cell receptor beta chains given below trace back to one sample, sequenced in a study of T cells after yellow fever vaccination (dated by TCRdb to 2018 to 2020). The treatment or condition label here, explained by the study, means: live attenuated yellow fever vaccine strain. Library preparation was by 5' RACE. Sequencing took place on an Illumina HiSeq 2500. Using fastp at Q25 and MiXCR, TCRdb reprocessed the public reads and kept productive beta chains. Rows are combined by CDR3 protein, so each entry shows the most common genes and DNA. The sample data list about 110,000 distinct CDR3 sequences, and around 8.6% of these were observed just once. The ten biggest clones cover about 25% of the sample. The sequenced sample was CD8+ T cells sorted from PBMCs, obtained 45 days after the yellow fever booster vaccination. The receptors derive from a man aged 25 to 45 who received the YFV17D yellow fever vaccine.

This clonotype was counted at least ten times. The chain's CDR3 is CASSLTEGVSTDTQYF. The CDR3 DNA reads TGTGCCAGCAGCCTCACGGAAGGGGTTAGCACAGATACGCAGTATTTT. The chain has TRBV9 and TRBJ2-3, with D possibly TRBD1 on 5 matching bases. V was shortened by 4 bases and J by 0 bases, with 15 bases between the two germline ends. CDR3 size: 16 residues. The germline CDR1 and CDR2 sequences are SGDLS and YYNGEE.

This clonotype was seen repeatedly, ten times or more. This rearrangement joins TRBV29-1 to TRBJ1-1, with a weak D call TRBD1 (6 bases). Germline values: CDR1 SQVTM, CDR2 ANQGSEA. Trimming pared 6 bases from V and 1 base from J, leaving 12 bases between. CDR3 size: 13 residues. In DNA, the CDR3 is TGCAGCGTCTACAGGGTGTCGAACACTGAAGCTTTCTTT. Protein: CSVYRVSNTEAFF.

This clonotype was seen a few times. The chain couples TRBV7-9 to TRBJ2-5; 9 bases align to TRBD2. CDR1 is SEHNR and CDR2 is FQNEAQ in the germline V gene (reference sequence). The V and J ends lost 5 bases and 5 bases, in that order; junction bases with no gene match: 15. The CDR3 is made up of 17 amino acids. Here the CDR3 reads CASSKAHVREGRETQYF. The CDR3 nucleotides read TGTGCCAGCAGCAAAGCCCACGTGCGGGAGGGCCGGGAGACCCAGTACTTC.

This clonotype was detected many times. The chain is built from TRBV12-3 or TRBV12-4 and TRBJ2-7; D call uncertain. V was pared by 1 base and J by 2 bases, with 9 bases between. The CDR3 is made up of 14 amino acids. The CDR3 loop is CASSLGWPTYEQYF. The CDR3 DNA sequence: TGTGCCAGCAGTTTAGGGTGGCCGACCTACGAGCAGTACTTC.

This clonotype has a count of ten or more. The CDR3 sequence: CSAFWAPDTQYF. The CDR3, as DNA: TGCAGTGCGTTTTGGGCTCCGGATACGCAGTATTTT. V gene TRBV20-1 combines with J gene TRBJ2-3; D gene ambiguous. The CDR3 runs to 12 residues. CDR1 and CDR2 (germline): DFQATT, SNEGSKA (reference sequence). The V end lost 6 bases, the J end lost 6 bases, and 13 bases lay between the germline ends.